The rows below give T cell receptor beta chains drawn from one sample of a study of T-cell reconstitution after alpha-beta-depleted transplantation in children. TCRdb redid the calling of the PCR reads with MiXCR, one entry per CDR3 protein. The sample has about 590,000 distinct CDR3 sequences; approximately 12% are singletons. The source material was PBMCs, mostly from graft donor cells, sampled 360 days after TCRalphabeta/CD19-depleted stem cell transplant. Source of these receptors: a male patient younger than 18 who had a stem cell transplant for acute myeloid leukemia, so the T cells may come from the graft donor. Both conserved end residues are part of each CDR3. The D gene is left open where the match is weak. The size entry is marked missing in some rows and otherwise reads once, few, many or a size class.

clone_size j_call v_call d_call cdr3_nt cdr3_aa
many TRBJ1-2 TRBV5-1 - TGCGCCAGCAGCTTGTTCAGCTATAACTATGGCTACACCTTC CASSLFSYNYGYTF
few TRBJ2-1 TRBV28 - TGTGCCAGCAGTGCGGGGTACAATGAGCAGTTCTTC CASSAGYNEQFF
many TRBJ2-7 TRBV29-1 TRBD2 TGCAGCGTTGGACTAGCGGGAGGTTCCTACGAGCAGTACTTC CSVGLAGGSYEQYF
- TRBJ1-6 TRBV5-1 - TGCGCCAGCAGCTTGGCCGCGGGGGCGTCGAATTCACCCCTCCACTTT CASSLAAGASNSPLHF
few TRBJ2-2 TRBV7-3 - TGTGCCAGCAGCTTATTGGGGAGAACGAACACCGGGGAGCTGTTTTTT CASSLLGRTNTGELFF
- TRBJ2-5 TRBV5-1 - TGCGCCAGCAGCTTGGAGATTCAAGAGACCCAGTACTTC CASSLEIQETQYF
few TRBJ2-3 TRBV7-2 TRBD1 TGTGCCAGCAGCCCCGACAGGGTTAGCACAGATACGCAGTATTTT CASSPDRVSTDTQYF
few TRBJ2-3 TRBV11-1 - TGTGCCAGCAGCTTCAGGCCGTATAACACAGATACGCAGTATTTT CASSFRPYNTDTQYF
few TRBJ1-1 TRBV6-2/TRBV6-3 - TGTGCCAGCAGTTACTGGGGGGCTGAAGCTTTCTTT CASSYWGAEAFF
- TRBJ2-1 TRBV28 TRBD1 TGTGCCAACGCCCCAGGGGGTCATAGGCCCTACAATGAGCAGTTCTTC CANAPGGHRPYNEQFF
- TRBJ2-7 TRBV7-8 TRBD2 TGTGCCAGCTCGAGGGCCAGCGGGAAGTACGAGCAGTACTTC CASSRASGKYEQYF
many TRBJ2-7 TRBV5-5 - TGTGCCAGCAGCTGGGACTTCTACGAGCAGTACTTC CASSWDFYEQYF
- TRBJ1-5 TRBV24-1 - TGTGCCACCAGTGCCAGAAATAGCAATCAGCCCCAGCATTTT CATSARNSNQPQHF
- TRBJ2-5 TRBV4-3 - TGCGCCAGCAGCCAAGATCTCAGGGAAGAGACCCAGTACTTC CASSQDLREETQYF
many TRBJ1-1 TRBV12-3/TRBV12-4 - TGTGCCAGCAGGATAGGTGGGAACACTGAAGCTTTCTTT CASRIGGNTEAFF
many TRBJ1-1 TRBV6-5 - TGTGCCAGCAGTTACCTGACCGGACGAGGCACTGAAGCTTTCTTT CASSYLTGRGTEAFF
few TRBJ2-5 TRBV9 - TGTGCCAGCGGGGAGCAGGACACATCTCAAGAGACCCAGTACTTC CASGEQDTSQETQYF
few TRBJ2-7 TRBV12-3/TRBV12-4 TRBD2 TGTGCCAGCAGTTCCACGGGACTAGCGGACTACGAGCAGTACTTC CASSSTGLADYEQYF
- TRBJ2-7 TRBV24-1 - TGTGCCACCAGTGATTTCGGCAGGGGCGAGCAGTACTTC CATSDFGRGEQYF
few TRBJ1-5 TRBV28 TRBD1 TGTGCATGCCCCCAGGACAGGGGTAGCAATCAGCCCCAGCATTTT CACPQDRGSNQPQHF
many TRBJ2-5 TRBV29-1 TRBD2 TGCAGCGGAGGAGCGGGAGACGAGACCCAGTACTTC CSGGAGDETQYF
- TRBJ2-5 TRBV7-7 - TGTGCTAGCAGCTTAGTCGGGGGTTTCCAAGAGACCCAGTACTTC CASSLVGGFQETQYF